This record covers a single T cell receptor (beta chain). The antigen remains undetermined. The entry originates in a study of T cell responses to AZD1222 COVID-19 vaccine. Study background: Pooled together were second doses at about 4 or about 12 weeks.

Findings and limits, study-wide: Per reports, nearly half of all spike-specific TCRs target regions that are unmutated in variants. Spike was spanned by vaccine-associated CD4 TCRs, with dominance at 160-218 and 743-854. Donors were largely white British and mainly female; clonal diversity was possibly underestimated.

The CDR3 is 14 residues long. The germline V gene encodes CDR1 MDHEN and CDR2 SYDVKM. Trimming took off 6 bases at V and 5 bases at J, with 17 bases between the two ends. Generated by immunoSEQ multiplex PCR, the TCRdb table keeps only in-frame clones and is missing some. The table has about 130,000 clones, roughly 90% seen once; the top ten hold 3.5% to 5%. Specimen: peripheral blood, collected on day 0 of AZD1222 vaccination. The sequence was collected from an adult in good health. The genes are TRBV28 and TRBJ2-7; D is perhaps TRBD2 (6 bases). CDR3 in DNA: TGTGCCAGCAGGGGAGCGGAGGGAAAGAACGAGCAGTACTTC. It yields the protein CASRGAEGKNEQYF. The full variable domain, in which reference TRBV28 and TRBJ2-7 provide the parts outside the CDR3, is DVKVTQSSRYLVKRTGEKVFLECVQDMDHENMFWYRQDPGLGLRLIYFSYDVKMKEKGDIPEGYSVSREKKERFSLILESASTNQTSMYLCASRGAEGKNEQYFGPGTRLTVT.